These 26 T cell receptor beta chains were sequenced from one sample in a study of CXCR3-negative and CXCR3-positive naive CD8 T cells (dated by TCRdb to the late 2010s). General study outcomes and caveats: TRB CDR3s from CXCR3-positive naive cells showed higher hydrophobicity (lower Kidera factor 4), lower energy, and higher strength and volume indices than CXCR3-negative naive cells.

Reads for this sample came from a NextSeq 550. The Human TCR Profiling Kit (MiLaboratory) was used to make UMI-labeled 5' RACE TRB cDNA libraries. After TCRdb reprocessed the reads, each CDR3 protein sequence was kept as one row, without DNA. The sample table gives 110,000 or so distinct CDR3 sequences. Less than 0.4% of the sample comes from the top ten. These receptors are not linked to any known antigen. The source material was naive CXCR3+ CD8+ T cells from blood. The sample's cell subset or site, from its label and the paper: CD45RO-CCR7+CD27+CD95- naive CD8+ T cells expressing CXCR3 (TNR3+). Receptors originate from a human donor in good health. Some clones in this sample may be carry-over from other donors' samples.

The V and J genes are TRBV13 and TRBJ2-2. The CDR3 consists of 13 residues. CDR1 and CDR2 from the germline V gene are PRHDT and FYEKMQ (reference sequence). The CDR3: CASSLGTPGELFF. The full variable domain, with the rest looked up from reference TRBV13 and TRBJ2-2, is AAGVIQSPRHLIKEKRETATLKCYPIPRHDTVYWYQQGPGQDPQFLISFYEKMQSDKGSIPDRFSAQQFSDYHSELNMSSLELGDSALYFCASSLGTPGELFFGEGSRLTVL.

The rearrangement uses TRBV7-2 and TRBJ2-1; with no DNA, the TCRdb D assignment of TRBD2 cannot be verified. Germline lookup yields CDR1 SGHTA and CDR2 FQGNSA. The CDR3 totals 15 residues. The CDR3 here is CASALLAVSYNEQFF. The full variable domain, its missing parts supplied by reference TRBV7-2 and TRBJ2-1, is GAGVSQSPSNKVTEKGKDVELRCDPISGHTALYWYRQSLGQGLEFLIYFQGNSAPDKSGLPSDRFSAERTGGSVSTLTIQRTQQEDSAVYLCASALLAVSYNEQFFGPGTRLTVL.

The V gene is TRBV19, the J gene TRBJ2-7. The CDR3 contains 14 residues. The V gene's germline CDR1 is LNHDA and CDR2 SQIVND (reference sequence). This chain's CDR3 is CASSLTPISYEQYF.

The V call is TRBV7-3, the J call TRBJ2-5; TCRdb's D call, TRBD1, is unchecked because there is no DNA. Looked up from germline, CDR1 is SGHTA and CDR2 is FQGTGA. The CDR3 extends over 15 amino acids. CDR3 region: CASSLGGGVQETQYF.

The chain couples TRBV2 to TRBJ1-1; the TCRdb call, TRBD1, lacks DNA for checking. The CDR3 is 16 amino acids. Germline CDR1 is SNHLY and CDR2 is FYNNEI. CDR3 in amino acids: CASQARAGDMNTEAFF.

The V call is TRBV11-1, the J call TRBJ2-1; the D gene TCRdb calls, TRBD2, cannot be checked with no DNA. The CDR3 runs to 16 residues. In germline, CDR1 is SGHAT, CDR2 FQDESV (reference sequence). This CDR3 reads CASSFPGLATNNEQFF.

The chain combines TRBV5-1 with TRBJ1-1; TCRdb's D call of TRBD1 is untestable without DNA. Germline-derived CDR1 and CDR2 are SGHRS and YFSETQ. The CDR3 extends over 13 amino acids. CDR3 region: CASSLVRGMEAFF.

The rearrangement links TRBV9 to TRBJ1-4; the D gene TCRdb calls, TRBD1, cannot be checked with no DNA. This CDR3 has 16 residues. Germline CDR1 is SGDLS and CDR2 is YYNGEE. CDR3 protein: CASSVEGTATNEKLFF.

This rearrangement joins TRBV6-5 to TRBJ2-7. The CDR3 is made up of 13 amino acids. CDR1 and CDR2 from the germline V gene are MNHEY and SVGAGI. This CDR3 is CASSYSRTLEQYF.

CDR3 sequence reads: CASSQESVSDGYEQYF. This sequence joins TRBV4-2 and TRBJ2-7. The CDR3 runs 16 residues. The V gene's germline CDR1 is LGHNA and CDR2 YNFKEQ.

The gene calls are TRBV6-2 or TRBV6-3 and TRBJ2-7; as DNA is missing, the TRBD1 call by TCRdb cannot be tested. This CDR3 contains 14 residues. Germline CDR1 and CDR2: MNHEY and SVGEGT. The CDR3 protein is CASSHGTAFYEQYF.

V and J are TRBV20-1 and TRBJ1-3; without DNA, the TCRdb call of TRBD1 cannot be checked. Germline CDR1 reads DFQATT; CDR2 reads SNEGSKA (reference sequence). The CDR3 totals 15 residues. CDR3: CSAEMLTVSGNTIYF.

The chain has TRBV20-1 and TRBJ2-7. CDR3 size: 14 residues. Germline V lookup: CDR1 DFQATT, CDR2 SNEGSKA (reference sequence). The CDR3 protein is CSARDQEEDYEQYF.

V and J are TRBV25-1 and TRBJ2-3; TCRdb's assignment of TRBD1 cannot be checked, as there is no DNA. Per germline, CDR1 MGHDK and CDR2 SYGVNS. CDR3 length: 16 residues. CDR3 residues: CASTPSLGGKTDTQYF.

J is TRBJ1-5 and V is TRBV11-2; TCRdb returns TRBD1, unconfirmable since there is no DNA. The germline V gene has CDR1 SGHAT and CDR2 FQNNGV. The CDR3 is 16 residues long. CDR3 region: CASSLGATGDNQPQHF.

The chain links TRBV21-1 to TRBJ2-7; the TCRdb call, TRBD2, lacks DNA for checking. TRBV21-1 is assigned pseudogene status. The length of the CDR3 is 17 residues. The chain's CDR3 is CASSKWGQAGVIYEQYF.

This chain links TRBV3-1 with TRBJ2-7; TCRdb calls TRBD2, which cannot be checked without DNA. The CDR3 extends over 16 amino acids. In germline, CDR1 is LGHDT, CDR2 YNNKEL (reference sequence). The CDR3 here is CASSTSGGSYVDEQYF.

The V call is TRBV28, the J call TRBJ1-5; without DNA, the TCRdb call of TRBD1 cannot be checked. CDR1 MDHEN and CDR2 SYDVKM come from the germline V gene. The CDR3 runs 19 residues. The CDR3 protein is CASSRPGQGAVYSNQPQHF.

This chain's CDR3 is CASSLIGGDTDTQYF. V gene TRBV12-3 or TRBV12-4 combines with J gene TRBJ2-3; TCRdb calls TRBD1, which cannot be checked without DNA. The CDR3 runs 15 residues.

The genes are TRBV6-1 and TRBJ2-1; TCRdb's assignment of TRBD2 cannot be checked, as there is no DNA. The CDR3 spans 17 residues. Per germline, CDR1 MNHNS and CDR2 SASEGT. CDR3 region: CASSEYWIGTSGVGVVF.

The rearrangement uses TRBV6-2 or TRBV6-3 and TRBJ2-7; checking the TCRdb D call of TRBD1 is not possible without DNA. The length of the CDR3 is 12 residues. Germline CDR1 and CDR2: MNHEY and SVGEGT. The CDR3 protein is CASSEGTYEQYF.

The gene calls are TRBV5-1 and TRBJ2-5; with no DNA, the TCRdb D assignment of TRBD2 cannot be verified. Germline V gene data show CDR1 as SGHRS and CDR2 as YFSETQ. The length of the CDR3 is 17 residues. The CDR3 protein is CASSLELAGWAQETQYF.

Here the CDR3 reads CSSTGTSGYNEQFF. The chain combines TRBV20-1 with TRBJ2-1; TCRdb reports TRBD2, a call that lacks DNA to check it against. Germline values: CDR1 DFQATT, CDR2 SNEGSKA (reference sequence). The CDR3 runs to 14 residues.

The CDR3 reads CASRAIGWAEQYF. The V and J genes are TRBV5-1 and TRBJ2-7; the TCRdb call, TRBD2, lacks DNA for checking. Germline lookup yields CDR1 SGHRS and CDR2 YFSETQ. This CDR3 has 13 residues.

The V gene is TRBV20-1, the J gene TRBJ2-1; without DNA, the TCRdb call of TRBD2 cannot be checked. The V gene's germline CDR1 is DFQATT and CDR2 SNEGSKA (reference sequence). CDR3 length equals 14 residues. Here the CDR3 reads CSAPGRVSYNEQFF.

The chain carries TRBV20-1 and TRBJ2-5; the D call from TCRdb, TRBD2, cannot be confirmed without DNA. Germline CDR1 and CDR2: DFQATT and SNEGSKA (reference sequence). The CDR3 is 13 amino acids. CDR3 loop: CSAPLGLAGTQYF.